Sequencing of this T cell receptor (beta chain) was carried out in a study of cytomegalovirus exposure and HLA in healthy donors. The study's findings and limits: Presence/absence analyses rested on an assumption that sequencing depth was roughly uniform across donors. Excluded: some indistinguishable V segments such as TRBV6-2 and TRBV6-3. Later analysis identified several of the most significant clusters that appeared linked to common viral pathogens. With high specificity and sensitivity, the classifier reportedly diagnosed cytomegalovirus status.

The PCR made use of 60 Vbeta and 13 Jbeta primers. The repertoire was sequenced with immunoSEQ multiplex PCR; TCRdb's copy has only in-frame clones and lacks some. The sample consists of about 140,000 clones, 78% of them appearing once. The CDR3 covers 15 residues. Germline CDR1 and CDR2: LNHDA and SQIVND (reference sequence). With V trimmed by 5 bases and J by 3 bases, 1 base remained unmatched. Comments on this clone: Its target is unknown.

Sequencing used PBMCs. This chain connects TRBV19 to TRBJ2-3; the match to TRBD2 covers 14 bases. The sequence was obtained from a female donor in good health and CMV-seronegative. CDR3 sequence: CASSRTSGRTDTQYF. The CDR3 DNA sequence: TGTGCCAGTAGTCGGACTAGCGGGAGGACAGATACGCAGTATTTT. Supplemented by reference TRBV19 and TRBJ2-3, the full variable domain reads DGGITQSPKYLFRKEGQNVTLSCEQNLNHDAMYWYRQDPGQGLRLIYYSQIVNDFQKGDIAEGYSVSREKKESFPLTVTSAQKNPTAFYLCASSRTSGRTDTQYFGPGTRLTVL.